These 19 T cell receptor beta chains originate from one sample sequenced in a study of T cells after yellow fever vaccination. TCRdb recomputed calls from the 5' RACE reads with MiXCR, one row per CDR3 protein. In the table there are 250,000 to 400,000 distinct CDR3 sequences, approximately 4.3% of which are singletons. This specimen consisted of PBMCs, obtained 15 days after the yellow fever booster vaccination. The receptors stem from a man younger than 35 who received the YFV17D yellow fever vaccine.

The chain is built from TRBV29-1 and TRBJ2-1; perhaps TRBD1 as D (6 bases). Germline loops: CDR1 SQVTM, CDR2 ANQGSEA. The CDR3 is 15 amino acids. Trimming took 7 bases from V and 0 from J, leaving 16 bases between them. The CDR3 protein is CSASLGASSYNEQFF. The CDR3 coding sequence is TGCAGCGCCTCATTGGGGGCGAGCTCCTACAATGAGCAGTTCTTC.

The chain combines TRBV6-5 with TRBJ2-2; D possibly corresponds to TRBD1 (5 bases). Looked up from germline, CDR1 is MNHEY and CDR2 is SVGAGI. CDR3 size: 14 residues. Trimming pared 10 bases from V and 1 base from J, leaving 13 bases between. CDR3 sequence reads: CATRNQGNTGELFF. The DNA for the CDR3 is TGTGCCACCAGGAATCAGGGGAACACCGGGGAGCTGTTTTTT.

This clonotype has just a few counts. V gene TRBV2 combines with J gene TRBJ1-1; possible D gene TRBD1, 6 bases. There are 14 residues in the CDR3. Germline V gene sequence: CDR1 SNHLY, CDR2 FYNNEI. Trimming pared 5 bases from V and 3 bases from J, leaving 13 bases between. The CDR3 region is CASSILKGDTEAFF. CDR3 nucleotides: TGTGCCAGCAGTATACTTAAGGGGGACACTGAAGCTTTCTTT.

The chain couples TRBV20-1 to TRBJ2-3, with TRBD1 identical over 7 bases. The V segment lost 2 bases and the J segment 9 bases; nucleotides outside the gene matches: 8. The CDR3 has 13 amino acids. CDR1 is DFQATT, CDR2 SNEGSKA, per germline (reference sequence). The CDR3 is CSARTQPGQTQYF. The CDR3 coding sequence is TGCAGTGCTAGAACGCAACCGGGACAGACGCAGTATTTT.

This clonotype was observed a handful of times. The chain joins TRBV24-1 to TRBJ1-3; D not certain. CDR1 KGHDR and CDR2 SFDVKD come from the germline V gene. This CDR3 has 14 amino acids. Trimming stripped 3 bases from V and 4 bases from J, with 9 bases between. This CDR3 reads CATSDGGSGNTIYF. The CDR3 nucleotides are TGTGCCACCAGTGATGGAGGTTCGGGAAACACCATATATTTT.

The V call is TRBV20-1, the J call TRBJ2-1; 11 nucleotides line up with TRBD1. CDR3 length: 15 residues. Germline loops: CDR1 DFQATT, CDR2 SNEGSKA (reference sequence). V dropped 3 bases and J dropped 6; count of bases not matched to a gene: 7. The CDR3 loop reads CSASPGTGGANEQFF. CDR3 DNA sequence: TGCAGTGCTAGCCCCGGGACAGGGGGAGCCAATGAGCAGTTCTTC.

This clonotype was detected only a few times. This chain joins TRBV6-5 and TRBJ1-1, with TRBD1 identical over 7 bases. V dropped 5 bases and J dropped 0; count of bases not matched to a gene: 3. The CDR3 is 14 amino acids. The germline gives CDR1 MNHEY, CDR2 SVGAGI. CDR3 in DNA: TGTGCCAGCAGTAAGGGACAGATGAACACTGAAGCTTTCTTT. It is translated as CASSKGQMNTEAFF.

The rearrangement links TRBV19 to TRBJ2-3, with D possibly being TRBD2 (6 bases). The CDR3 length is 13 residues. V lost 3 bases and J lost 7, with 11 bases in between. CDR1 and CDR2 (germline): LNHDA, SQIVND (reference sequence). The CDR3 DNA sequence: TGTGCCAGTAGTATGGAGGGGTTGTATACGCAGTATTTT. It encodes CASSMEGLYTQYF. The full variable domain, its missing parts supplied by reference TRBV19 and TRBJ2-3, is DGGITQSPKYLFRKEGQNVTLSCEQNLNHDAMYWYRQDPGQGLRLIYYSQIVNDFQKGDIAEGYSVSREKKESFPLTVTSAQKNPTAFYLCASSMEGLYTQYFGPGTRLTVL.

This clonotype was picked up a small number of times. The chain employs TRBV25-1 and TRBJ1-5; TRBD1 matches 8 bases. The CDR3 runs 16 residues. Unmatched junction bases numbered 11, after V lost 7 bases and J lost 3 bases. CDR1 and CDR2 from the germline V gene are MGHDK and SYGVNS. The CDR3 region is CASTTTGEGVNQPQHF. In DNA, the CDR3 is TGTGCCAGCACCACGACAGGGGAGGGGGTCAATCAGCCCCAGCATTTT.

This clonotype occurred many times. This rearrangement joins TRBV20-1 to TRBJ1-5; no clear D. The CDR3 sequence is 14 residues long. Germline values: CDR1 DFQATT, CDR2 SNEGSKA (reference sequence). V was clipped by 5 bases and J by 7 bases, with 18 bases between them. The CDR3 spells CSAARAPMGQPQHF. The CDR3 DNA is TGCAGTGCTGCCCGGGCCCCAATGGGACAGCCCCAGCATTTT.

This clonotype was seen many times. The rearrangement links TRBV6-5 to TRBJ2-2; a weak D match, TRBD2 (7 bases). CDR3 length equals 16 residues. CDR1 is MNHEY, CDR2 SVGAGI, per germline. With 0 bases removed from V and 4 bases from J, the gap between germline ends came to 12 bases. In DNA form, the CDR3 reads TGTGCCAGCAGTTACTCGGGGGGGCGTGCCACCGGGGAGCTGTTTTTT. Residues: CASSYSGGRATGELFF.

The CDR3 DNA reads as TGTGCCAGCAGCCCCTTCGAAGGGGGCGCAAGTAGGCAGCCCCAGCATTTT. Protein: CASSPFEGGASRQPQHF. The chain has TRBV27 and TRBJ1-5, with 7 bases identical to TRBD1. The CDR3 extends over 17 amino acids. Germline V gene data show CDR1 as MNHEY and CDR2 as SMNVEV (reference sequence). The V gene end was trimmed by 6 bases and the J gene end by 7 bases; junction bases not matched to a gene: 18.

This clonotype was observed at least ten times. This chain joins TRBV7-9 and TRBJ1-2, with 10 bases aligning to TRBD1. CDR1 is SEHNR, CDR2 FQNEAQ, per germline (reference sequence). The CDR3 extends over 14 amino acids. V lost 3 bases, J lost 6 bases, and 4 bases stayed unmatched. CDR3: CASSLGQGIHGYTF. In DNA, the CDR3 is TGTGCCAGCAGCTTGGGACAGGGGATCCATGGCTACACCTTC.

This clonotype has at least ten counts. The chain links TRBV7-2 to TRBJ2-5; 7 bases match TRBD1. Germline CDR1 SGHTA, CDR2 FQGNSA. The J segment lost 2 bases and the V segment lost 2 bases, leaving 5 bases of the junction unmatched. This CDR3 has 15 residues. The CDR3 spells CASSLQQGQQETQYF. Written as DNA, the CDR3 is TGTGCCAGCAGCTTACAGCAGGGACAGCAAGAGACCCAGTACTTC.

This clonotype was seen more than once but under ten times. DNA for the CDR3: TGCGCCAGCAGCTTGGAACTTTTGTGGGGTGGGGAGCTGTTTTTT. As protein: CASSLELLWGGELFF. This chain links TRBV5-1 with TRBJ2-2, with no clear D. The CDR3 is 15 amino acids. V shed 0 bases and J shed 8 bases, with 14 bases lying between them. CDR1 and CDR2 from the germline V gene are SGHRS and YFSETQ.

This clonotype was observed many times. The V call is TRBV20-1, the J call TRBJ2-7; 7 bases match TRBD1. With V trimmed by 0 bases and J by 2 bases, 1 base remained unmatched. Germline V CDR1 and CDR2: DFQATT, SNEGSKA (reference sequence). This CDR3 is 13 amino acids long. The CDR3 sequence: CSAREGTAYEQYF. For the CDR3, the DNA is TGCAGTGCTAGAGAAGGGACAGCCTACGAGCAGTACTTC.

In this sample, this clonotype turned up many times. The chain carries TRBV7-3 and TRBJ2-2, with D hard to call. Germline V lookup: CDR1 SGHTA, CDR2 FQGTGA. The CDR3 has 15 residues. V lost 2 bases and J lost 0, with 7 bases in between. The CDR3 loop is CASSLRGANTGELFF. CDR3 coding DNA: TGTGCCAGCAGCTTACGTGGGGCGAACACCGGGGAGCTGTTTTTT.

This clonotype was counted between two and nine times. This sequence joins TRBV5-1 and TRBJ2-3, with no clear D. The CDR3 is 15 residues long. CDR1 is SGHRS, CDR2 YFSETQ, per germline. V dropped 2 bases and J dropped 0 bases, with 10 bases sitting between them. CDR3 protein: CASSFQAASTDTQYF. DNA for the CDR3: TGCGCCAGCAGCTTCCAAGCCGCTAGCACAGATACGCAGTATTTT.

Comment on this clonotype: A clone one base away is much larger, so this may be a read error. V gene TRBV28 combines with J gene TRBJ1-2, with no clear D. The CDR3 loop spans 13 amino acids. CDR1 MDHEN and CDR2 SYDVKM come from the germline V gene. The CDR3 sequence is CASSLRNNFGYTF. CDR3 nucleotide sequence: TGTGCCAGCAGTTTGAGGAATAACTTTGGCTACACCTTC.